The rows below give T cell receptor beta chains drawn from one sample of a study of T-cell memory formation after mild COVID-19. Each CDR3 protein is one row after TCRdb ran MiXCR on the 5' RACE reads. The sample includes 150,000 to 200,000 distinct CDR3 sequences, about 14% seen only once; the top ten take approximately 14%. The sample comprised PBMCs or a T cell subset sorted from them (not recorded which). The receptor source for this set is an adult woman who had mild COVID-19 (a few samples of this study predate the infection). Cell type and time point are not known. The CDR3 runs from the conserved cysteine through the conserved F or W. A D gene is named only where the DNA matches it firmly. The size field is filled for only some rows; it gives once, few, many or a size class.

CDR3aa: CASSFGGHGFALDTEAFF; CDR3nt: TGCGCCAGCAGCTTCGGGGGCCACGGATTCGCTTTGGACACTGAAGCTTTCTTT; abundance: NA; v_gene: TRBV5-1; j_gene: TRBJ1-1; d_gene: NA
CDR3aa: CATSGSGVYEQYF; CDR3nt: TGTGCCACCAGTGGCTCAGGGGTCTACGAGCAGTACTTC; abundance: NA; v_gene: TRBV24-1; j_gene: TRBJ2-7; d_gene: NA
CDR3aa: CASSAGLRSYEQYF; CDR3nt: TGTGCCAGCAGCGCGGGACTCCGCTCCTACGAGCAGTACTTC; abundance: few; v_gene: TRBV7-2; j_gene: TRBJ2-7; d_gene: NA
CDR3aa: CASSYLDGRALSTDTQYF; CDR3nt: TGTGCCAGCAGTTACCTGGACGGGAGGGCCCTCAGTACAGATACGCAGTATTTT; abundance: few; v_gene: TRBV6-5; j_gene: TRBJ2-3; d_gene: TRBD2
CDR3aa: CASSPIRESGTDTQYF; CDR3nt: TGTGCCAGCTCACCTATTCGGGAGTCCGGCACAGATACGCAGTATTTT; abundance: NA; v_gene: TRBV18; j_gene: TRBJ2-3; d_gene: NA
CDR3aa: CASSPPGTSRYGYTF; CDR3nt: TGTGCCAGCAGCCCTCCGGGAACGAGCCGGTATGGCTACACCTTC; abundance: NA; v_gene: TRBV3-1; j_gene: TRBJ1-2; d_gene: NA
CDR3aa: CASSERGTATGELFF; CDR3nt: TGTGCCAGCAGTGAACGGGGGACAGCTACCGGGGAGCTGTTTTTT; abundance: few; v_gene: TRBV2; j_gene: TRBJ2-2; d_gene: NA
CDR3aa: CASSLQGTGANVLTF; CDR3nt: TGCGCCAGCAGCTTGCAGGGAACTGGGGCCAACGTCCTGACTTTC; abundance: few; v_gene: TRBV5-1; j_gene: TRBJ2-6; d_gene: NA
CDR3aa: CASNADGSYEQYF; CDR3nt: TGTGCCAGCAATGCTGACGGCTCCTACGAGCAGTACTTC; abundance: few; v_gene: TRBV12-3/TRBV12-4; j_gene: TRBJ2-7; d_gene: NA
CDR3aa: CASSLELASQTQYF; CDR3nt: TGCGCCAGCAGCTTGGAACTAGCAAGCCAGACCCAGTACTTC; abundance: NA; v_gene: TRBV5-1; j_gene: TRBJ2-5; d_gene: NA
CDR3aa: CASSLSITGELFF; CDR3nt: TGTGCCAGCAGCCTGAGTATCACCGGGGAGCTGTTTTTT; abundance: few; v_gene: TRBV7-9; j_gene: TRBJ2-2; d_gene: NA
CDR3aa: CASSAYSNQPQHF; CDR3nt: TGTGCCAGCAGCGCTTATAGCAATCAGCCCCAGCATTTT; abundance: few; v_gene: TRBV7-9; j_gene: TRBJ1-5; d_gene: NA
CDR3aa: CASSEDRGSYEQYF; CDR3nt: TGTGCCAGCAGCGAGGACAGGGGGTCCTACGAGCAGTACTTC; abundance: many; v_gene: TRBV9; j_gene: TRBJ2-7; d_gene: TRBD1
CDR3aa: CASSLVVPATTNTGELFF; CDR3nt: TGTGCCAGCAGCTTAGTCGTGCCTGCAACAACGAACACCGGGGAGCTGTTTTTT; abundance: NA; v_gene: TRBV11-2; j_gene: TRBJ2-2; d_gene: NA
CDR3aa: CASSRWFQGANTGELFF; CDR3nt: TGTGCCAGTAGTCGTTGGTTTCAGGGGGCCAACACCGGGGAGCTGTTTTTT; abundance: NA; v_gene: TRBV19; j_gene: TRBJ2-2; d_gene: TRBD1
CDR3aa: CASRTAPAGNDEQYF; CDR3nt: TGTGCCAGCAGAACCGCCCCAGCGGGAAATGACGAGCAGTACTTC; abundance: few; v_gene: TRBV6-6; j_gene: TRBJ2-7; d_gene: TRBD2
CDR3aa: CASSDGTGPAGTTKDEQYF; CDR3nt: TGTGCCAGCAGCGACGGAACAGGTCCGGCCGGGACTACCAAGGACGAGCAGTACTTC; abundance: NA; v_gene: TRBV12-3/TRBV12-4; j_gene: TRBJ2-7; d_gene: TRBD2
CDR3aa: CASSATIGAGGGDEQFF; CDR3nt: TGCGCCAGCAGCGCAACGATCGGGGCAGGGGGCGGCGATGAGCAGTTCTTC; abundance: few; v_gene: TRBV5-1; j_gene: TRBJ2-1; d_gene: TRBD1
CDR3aa: CASSVSGSWNTQYF; CDR3nt: TGTGCCAGCAGCGTTAGCGGGAGTTGGAATACGCAGTATTTT; abundance: many; v_gene: TRBV7-2; j_gene: TRBJ2-3; d_gene: TRBD2
CDR3aa: CASSPGPRSYNEQFF; CDR3nt: TGTGCCAGCAGCCCCGGACCGCGGTCCTACAATGAGCAGTTCTTC; abundance: many; v_gene: TRBV6-5; j_gene: TRBJ2-1; d_gene: NA
CDR3aa: CASSLAGLGKNIQYF; CDR3nt: TGTGCCAGCAGCTTAGCGGGGTTGGGGAAAAACATTCAGTACTTC; abundance: NA; v_gene: TRBV7-2; j_gene: TRBJ2-4; d_gene: NA
CDR3aa: CASSLSSGRGKAFF; CDR3nt: TGTGCCAGCAGTTTGAGCTCCGGTAGGGGAAAAGCTTTCTTT; abundance: few; v_gene: TRBV12-3/TRBV12-4; j_gene: TRBJ1-1; d_gene: NA
CDR3aa: CAISDYGSSSYNEQFF; CDR3nt: TGTGCCATCAGTGACTACGGCTCTAGCTCCTACAATGAGCAGTTCTTC; abundance: NA; v_gene: TRBV10-3; j_gene: TRBJ2-1; d_gene: NA
CDR3aa: CASSYYRGQVSYEQYF; CDR3nt: TGTGCCAGCAGTTACTACCGGGGCCAGGTTTCCTACGAGCAGTACTTC; abundance: many; v_gene: TRBV6-2/TRBV6-3; j_gene: TRBJ2-7; d_gene: NA
CDR3aa: CASSLAYRVADEAFF; CDR3nt: TGTGCCAGCAGCTTAGCGTATCGAGTGGCAGATGAAGCTTTCTTT; abundance: few; v_gene: TRBV7-9; j_gene: TRBJ1-1; d_gene: NA
CDR3aa: CASSVVPNEQFF; CDR3nt: TGTGCCAGCAGCGTAGTGCCCAATGAGCAGTTCTTC; abundance: NA; v_gene: TRBV9; j_gene: TRBJ2-1; d_gene: NA
CDR3aa: CATLGNYGYTF; CDR3nt: TGTGCCACCCTGGGGAACTATGGCTACACCTTC; abundance: NA; v_gene: TRBV24-1; j_gene: TRBJ1-2; d_gene: NA
CDR3aa: CASTPSADRVVSRGYTF; CDR3nt: TGTGCCAGCACCCCATCGGCTGACAGGGTCGTTTCGAGGGGCTACACCTTC; abundance: NA; v_gene: TRBV27; j_gene: TRBJ1-2; d_gene: TRBD1
CDR3aa: CASSQGQVNSPLHF; CDR3nt: TGCGCCAGCAGCCAAGGACAGGTAAATTCACCCCTCCACTTT; abundance: NA; v_gene: TRBV4-1; j_gene: TRBJ1-6; d_gene: NA
CDR3aa: CATSDLRAGARGPPDTQYF; CDR3nt: TGTGCCACCAGTGATTTGAGAGCAGGGGCCCGGGGTCCCCCAGATACGCAGTATTTT; abundance: few; v_gene: TRBV24-1; j_gene: TRBJ2-3; d_gene: NA
CDR3aa: CASSLGLAVSIYNEQFF; CDR3nt: TGTGCCAGCAGCTTGGGACTAGCGGTCTCTATCTACAATGAGCAGTTCTTC; abundance: few; v_gene: TRBV7-2; j_gene: TRBJ2-1; d_gene: TRBD2
CDR3aa: CASSELFGGGDQPQHF; CDR3nt: TGTGCCAGCAGTGAACTGTTTGGGGGGGGCGATCAGCCCCAGCATTTT; abundance: NA; v_gene: TRBV2; j_gene: TRBJ1-5; d_gene: NA
CDR3aa: CASNRQGASNEQYF; CDR3nt: TGTGCCAGCAACCGGCAGGGGGCTTCTAACGAGCAGTACTTC; abundance: few; v_gene: TRBV9; j_gene: TRBJ2-7; d_gene: TRBD1
CDR3aa: CASSNTGTGVSYEQYF; CDR3nt: TGTGCCAGCAGTAACACAGGGACAGGGGTTTCCTACGAGCAGTACTTC; abundance: NA; v_gene: TRBV12-3/TRBV12-4; j_gene: TRBJ2-7; d_gene: TRBD1
CDR3aa: CASSAPSREQYF; CDR3nt: TGTGCCAGTAGTGCCCCCAGCCGCGAGCAGTACTTC; abundance: few; v_gene: TRBV19; j_gene: TRBJ2-7; d_gene: NA
CDR3aa: CASSPSAQVGETQYF; CDR3nt: TGTGCTAGCAGCCCCTCAGCACAGGTGGGGGAGACCCAGTACTTC; abundance: NA; v_gene: TRBV7-7; j_gene: TRBJ2-5; d_gene: NA
CDR3aa: CASSQDTDNYGYTF; CDR3nt: TGTGCCAGCAGCCAAGATACAGATAACTATGGCTACACCTTC; abundance: NA; v_gene: TRBV3-1; j_gene: TRBJ1-2; d_gene: NA
CDR3aa: CASSSIAGGADYIRSRSDTQYF; CDR3nt: TGTGCCAGCAGTTCAATAGCGGGGGGGGCCGATTACATACGGTCCCGCTCAGATACGCAGTATTTT; abundance: NA; v_gene: TRBV12-3/TRBV12-4; j_gene: TRBJ2-3; d_gene: TRBD2
CDR3aa: CASSQETLRGNSPLHF; CDR3nt: TGTGCCAGCAGCCAAGAGACCCTCCGAGGTAATTCACCCCTCCACTTT; abundance: few; v_gene: TRBV3-1; j_gene: TRBJ1-6; d_gene: NA
CDR3aa: CASSFGRNNSPLHF; CDR3nt: TGTGCCAGCAGTTTCGGGCGGAATAATTCACCCCTCCACTTT; abundance: few; v_gene: TRBV12-3/TRBV12-4; j_gene: TRBJ1-6; d_gene: NA
CDR3aa: CATSKAGQPQHF; CDR3nt: TGTGCCACCAGCAAGGCGGGTCAGCCCCAGCATTTT; abundance: few; v_gene: TRBV24-1; j_gene: TRBJ1-5; d_gene: NA
CDR3aa: CAGRGGANTGELFF; CDR3nt: TGTGCCGGTCGCGGGGGGGCGAACACCGGGGAGCTGTTTTTT; abundance: NA; v_gene: TRBV12-3/TRBV12-4; j_gene: TRBJ2-2; d_gene: TRBD2
CDR3aa: CASSRTGYYYEQYF; CDR3nt: TGTGCCAGCAGCCGGACGGGCTACTACTACGAGCAGTACTTC; abundance: many; v_gene: TRBV5-6; j_gene: TRBJ2-7; d_gene: NA